This TCR beta chain originates from a study of T cell repertoires in cytomegalovirus infection (dated by TCRdb to between 2018 and 2021). For context, the study as a whole: Because public TCR beta signatures pointed to carriage of CMV infection together with the matching HLA type, the HLA type of each donor mattered for the analysis. What the work shows at the level of the full study, not this receptor alone: In both this cohort and an independent cohort of more than 350 donors, the cumulative frequency of public TCR beta family members distinguished carriers of CMV infection plus the relevant HLA type. The ex vivo response was dominated by HLA-C-restricted CMV-specific TCR beta clonotypes, which also provided the single most frequent clonotype in two of eight donors.

About this clonotype: Its binding antigen is unknown. Base quality data are lacking; no much larger clone is found one base away.

This sample was sequenced with an Illumina HiSeq 1500. In TCRdb, the public reads were trimmed at Q25 with fastp and aligned with MiXCR, with productive beta chains retained. Entries that share a CDR3 protein sequence are merged under the most common genes and DNA. Within this sample are over 250,000 distinct CDR3 sequences, with roughly 26% of them counted one time only. The ten largest account for about 15% of the sample. From the cysteine up to the phenylalanine, the CDR3 has a length of 14 residues. The sequence is cut down to CDR3 DNA, 42 bases in frame from base 1. CDR1 is given as MNHEY and CDR2 as SVGEGT, both from the germline V gene. The V end gives up 7 bases and the J end 7 bases, leaving 5 bases in the junction not matched to a gene.

Specimen: PBMCs. Rearrangement joined TRBV6-2 or TRBV6-3 to TRBJ2-1, with 12 bases in between that match TRBD2. The TCR comes from a human donor in good health (CMV status not recorded). Some clones in this sample may be carry-over from other donors' samples. The CDR3 in this case is CASTSSGRGNEQFF. The DNA reads as follows: TGTGCCAGCACCTCTAGCGGGAGGGGGAATGAGCAGTTCTTC.